The rows below give T cell receptor beta chains drawn from one sample of a study of cytomegalovirus exposure and HLA in healthy donors. Libraries were prepared by immunoSEQ multiplex PCR; TCRdb keeps only in-frame clonotypes and omits some of them. The sample contains roughly 140,000 clones, about 75% of which appear only once. Sequences were obtained from PBMCs. These receptor sequences come from a man aged 55-75 years in good health and CMV-seronegative. Each CDR3 is given without its conserved first and last residue. Fields, in order: CDR3 length, V gene, D gene, CDR3 protein. D genes are given only for firm matches.

14,TRBV6-1,TRBD2,ASSEERRELGYEQF
15,TRBV7-2,.,ASSLAAGNVLNYGYT
12,TRBV19,.,ASSIRWATDTQY
15,TRBV7-3,TRBD2,ASSLTSGRGGTGELF
13,TRBV12-5,.,ASGLVLGGGSSLD
16,TRBV12-5,TRBD2,ASGPGLAGARDTGELF
13,TRBV25-1,TRBD1,ASSAQGARRAEAF
9,TRBV29-1,.,SVEEGRGYT
13,TRBV7-9,.,ASSLGLLSGNTIY
13,TRBV6-6,TRBD2,ASSYSRGRGNEQF
14,TRBV25-1,.,ASSELLGTPLQGYT
15,TRBV9,.,ASSPRDAEALNTEAF
15,TRBV7-9,.,ASSFDRLSSGANALT
15,TRBV9,TRBD2,ASSATSGRLNTGELF
11,TRBV9,.,ASSEQVDYGYT
14,TRBV11-2,TRBD2,ASSPRLALITDTQY
13,TRBV5-1,TRBD2,ASSLEAGGYNEQF
11,TRBV27,.,ASSWPSGYGYT
18,TRBV5-4,TRBD2,ASSSPGQGTSGSSTYEQY
13,TRBV7-2,TRBD2,ASSFTGTRSDTQY
12,TRBV10-3,TRBD1,AIGWDRAGNEQY
14,TRBV6-1,.,ASSVQGGDNTGELF
17,TRBV7-9,TRBD2,ASSFYQNPGLAYRHEQF
14,TRBV5-8,TRBD1,ASRSMGRDRGYGYT
9,TRBV28,.,ASRERDTQY
15,TRBV19,TRBD1,ASSYGTGLSGFEKLF
14,TRBV10-1,TRBD2,ASSESGRETDNEQF
14,TRBV2,.,ASSEEGQNSNQPQH
11,TRBV25-1,.,ASSAPHSYEQY